These 5 T cell receptor beta chains came from one sample sequenced in a study of brain metastases from non-small cell lung cancer. Assay used: immunoSEQ multiplex PCR; TCRdb lists only in-frame clones, some missing. The table has roughly 4,000 clones, approximately 90% seen once. The sequenced sample was primary lung tumor tissue. All receptors come from a donor over 35 with non-small cell lung cancer.

The V gene is TRBV27, the J gene TRBJ1-2; D not certain. Germline assignment: CDR1 MNHEY and CDR2 SMNVEV (reference sequence). The CDR3 is 13 amino acids. V lost 3 bases and J lost 8, with 13 bases in between. The CDR3 loop is CASSLRRESGYTF. In DNA form, the CDR3 reads TGTGCCAGCAGTTTGAGAAGGGAGTCAGGCTACACCTTC.

Here the CDR3 DNA reads TGTGCCAGCAGTTACGACAGCTCCTACGAGCAGTACTTC. Translation gives CASSYDSSYEQYF. The J gene is TRBJ2-7, the V gene TRBV6-5; a weak D match, TRBD1 (5 bases). This CDR3 region has 13 residues. Trimming removed 2 bases from V and 0 bases from J, with 5 bases in between. Germline lookup yields CDR1 MNHEY and CDR2 SVGAGI.

The chain uses TRBV19 and TRBJ2-5, with TRBD2 matching 9 bases. Germline CDR1 is LNHDA and CDR2 is SQIVND (reference sequence). The trim removed 0 bases at V and 4 bases at J, leaving 6 bases unmatched. This CDR3 contains 16 residues. The CDR3: CASSIDHRGGAETQYF. The CDR3 DNA reads as TGTGCCAGTAGTATAGATCATCGCGGGGGGGCAGAGACCCAGTACTTC.

The chain is built from TRBV21-1 and TRBJ2-1; the table's D call, TRBD1, was not checked against the DNA. TRBV21-1 is flagged as a pseudogene. This CDR3 region has 14 residues. This chain's CDR3 is CASSKAQGFNEQFF. DNA for the CDR3: TGTGCCAGCAGCAAAGCACAGGGTTTCAATGAGCAGTTCTTC.

The chain employs TRBV27 and TRBJ2-1; D tentatively reads TRBD1 or TRBD2 (6 bases each). CDR1 is MNHEY and CDR2 is SMNVEV in the germline V gene (reference sequence). The CDR3 covers 14 residues. Trimming removed 6 bases at V and 4 bases at J, with 13 bases between. The CDR3 region is CASRGGQTYNEQFF. The CDR3 DNA follows: TGTGCCAGCAGGGGGGGCCAAACATACAATGAGCAGTTCTTC.